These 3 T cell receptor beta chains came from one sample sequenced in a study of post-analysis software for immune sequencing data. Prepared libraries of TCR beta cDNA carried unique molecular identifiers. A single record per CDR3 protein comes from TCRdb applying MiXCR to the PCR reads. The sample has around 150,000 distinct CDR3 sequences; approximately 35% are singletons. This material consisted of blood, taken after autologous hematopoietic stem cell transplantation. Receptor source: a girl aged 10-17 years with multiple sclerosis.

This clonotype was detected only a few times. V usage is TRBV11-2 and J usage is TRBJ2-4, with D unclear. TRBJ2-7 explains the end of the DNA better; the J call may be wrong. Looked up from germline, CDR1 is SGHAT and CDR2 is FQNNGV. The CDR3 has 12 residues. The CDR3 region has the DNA TGTGCCAGCAGCCCCATTTCGCCCGAGCAGTACTTC. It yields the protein CASSPISPEQYF.

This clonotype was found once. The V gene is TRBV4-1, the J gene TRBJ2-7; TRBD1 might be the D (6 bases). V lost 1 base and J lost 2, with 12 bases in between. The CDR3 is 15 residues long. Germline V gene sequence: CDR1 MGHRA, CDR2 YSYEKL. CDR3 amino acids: CASSQVIGGPYEQYF. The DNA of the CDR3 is TGCGCCAGCAGCCAAGTTATTGGGGGCCCCTACGAGCAGTACTTC.

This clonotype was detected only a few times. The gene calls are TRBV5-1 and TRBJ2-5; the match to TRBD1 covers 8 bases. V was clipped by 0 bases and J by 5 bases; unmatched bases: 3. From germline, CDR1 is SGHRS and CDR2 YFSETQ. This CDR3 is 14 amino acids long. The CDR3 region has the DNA TGCGCCAGCAGCTTGGGGACAGGGTCGGAGACCCAGTACTTC. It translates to CASSLGTGSETQYF.